Each of the 2 T cell receptor beta chains below was sequenced from the same sample in a study of cytomegalovirus exposure and HLA in healthy donors. A multiplex PCR was run with 60 Vbeta primers and 13 Jbeta primers. Clones were sequenced by immunoSEQ multiplex PCR, and TCRdb holds only the in-frame ones, with some missing. The table includes about 150,000 clones, around 80% detected once. Source material: PBMCs. All receptors derive from a female donor in good health and CMV-seropositive.

This chain links TRBV5-1 with TRBJ1-1; TRBD1 agrees at 10 bases. This CDR3 region has 15 residues. Germline assignment: CDR1 SGHRS and CDR2 YFSETQ. J was trimmed by 7 bases and V by 4 bases; bases with no gene match: 10. CDR3 loop: CASSLSTGGAVEAFF. For the CDR3, the DNA is TGCGCCAGCAGCCTATCGACAGGGGGCGCGGTTGAAGCTTTCTTT.

The J gene is TRBJ2-3, the V gene TRBV25-1; a weak D match, TRBD1 (5 bases). Trimming shortened V by 3 bases and J by 2 bases, and 18 bases separated the two germline ends. The CDR3 spans 17 residues. From germline, CDR1 is MGHDK and CDR2 SYGVNS. The CDR3 here is CASSDTRTTPDTDTQYF. The CDR3 DNA reads as TGTGCCAGCAGTGACACCCGGACAACTCCAGACACAGATACGCAGTATTTT.